The 14 T cell receptor beta chains reported below all come from one sample, sequenced in a study of CD4+ T cells in melanoma. Produced via immunoSEQ multiplex PCR; TCRdb's table is partial and in-frame only. The sample records about 50,000 clones, roughly 87% being singletons. The material sequenced was peripheral blood. Receptors originate from a human donor with melanoma.

The V call is TRBV11-2, the J call TRBJ1-4; TRBD1 aligns across 12 bases. CDR1 and CDR2 (germline): SGHAT, FQNNGV. The CDR3 runs 14 residues. J gave up 11 bases and V 4 bases, and 5 bases lay outside the gene matches. The chain's CDR3 is CASSSGQGAFKLFF. DNA for the CDR3: TGTGCCAGCAGCTCGGGACAGGGGGCGTTTAAACTGTTTTTT.

The chain has TRBV5-4 and TRBJ2-1; D gene uncertain. This CDR3 region has 13 residues. V dropped 2 bases and J dropped 12 bases, with 15 bases sitting between them. The V gene's germline CDR1 is SGHNT and CDR2 YYREEE (reference sequence). In DNA, the CDR3 is TGTGCCAGCAGCTTAGTCACAGTGGGGATGCAGTTCTTC. This codes for CASSLVTVGMQFF.

The chain recombines TRBV11-3 with TRBJ2-6, with D unresolved. V lost 2 bases and J 0 bases, leaving 17 bases between the germline ends. The CDR3 covers 19 residues. Germline CDR1 SGHNT, CDR2 YENEEA. The CDR3 region has the DNA TGTGCCAGCAGCTTACCTCCACCAGGTCCCAGCTCTGGGGCCAACGTCCTGACTTTC. Its translation is CASSLPPPGPSSGANVLTF.

The chain uses TRBV7-3 and TRBJ2-1; D may be TRBD2 (5 bases). Germline CDR1 reads SGHTA; CDR2 reads FQGTGA. CDR3 length equals 15 residues. Trimming removed 2 bases at V and 9 bases at J, with 17 bases between. CDR3 residues: CASSLLPRGSGEQFF. CDR3 in DNA: TGTGCCAGCAGCTTACTCCCTAGAGGGTCCGGTGAGCAGTTCTTC.

The chain joins TRBV12-5 to TRBJ2-7; D not resolved. V dropped 6 bases and J dropped 5 bases, with 11 bases sitting between them. Germline V lookup: CDR1 LGHNT, CDR2 FRNRAP. This CDR3 is 12 amino acids long. CDR3 nucleotides: TGTGCTAGTGGCCCCGACGCGGACGAGCAGTACTTC. It yields the protein CASGPDADEQYF.

This clone was detected once. V and J are TRBV4-3 and TRBJ2-1; no clear D. CDR3 length equals 12 residues. V was shortened by 0 bases and J by 5 bases, with 2 bases between the two germline ends. Germline V lookup: CDR1 LGHNA, CDR2 YSLEER. The CDR3: CASSQDNNEQFF. The DNA for the CDR3 is TGCGCCAGCAGCCAAGATAACAATGAGCAGTTCTTC.

The J gene is TRBJ2-7, the V gene TRBV27; D might be TRBD2 (5 bases). Trimming left V 9 bases short and J 2 bases short, with 11 bases between. The germline V gene has CDR1 MNHEY and CDR2 SMNVEV (reference sequence). CDR3 length: 12 residues. In DNA, the CDR3 is TGTGCCAGACCGGGAATTACCTACGAGCAGTACTTC. Protein: CARPGITYEQYF.

The CDR3 protein is CASNLVEYNEQFF. The CDR3 bases are TGTGCCAGCAACCTAGTGGAGTACAATGAGCAGTTCTTC. The rearrangement uses TRBV2 and TRBJ2-1; D uncertain. Trimming pared 7 bases from V and 4 bases from J, leaving 11 bases between. Germline V gene lookup returns CDR1 SNHLY and CDR2 FYNNEI. This CDR3 has 13 amino acids.

The V gene is TRBV7-8, the J gene TRBJ2-7; 9 bases map to TRBD1. Germline CDR1 SGHVS, CDR2 FQNEAQ. The CDR3 is 16 amino acids. With 5 bases clipped from V and 3 bases from J, the junction kept 11 bases outside the gene matches. The CDR3 loop is CASSLGAGQGVYEQYF. The CDR3 nucleotides are TGTGCCAGCAGCCTAGGGGCGGGACAGGGTGTCTACGAGCAGTACTTC.

The CDR3 DNA follows: TGTGCCAGCAGTTTCTCGACAGGGTATACAAATCAGCCCCAGCATTTT. Translation: CASSFSTGYTNQPQHF. This chain joins TRBV28 and TRBJ1-5; 7 nucleotides align to TRBD1. V shed 3 bases, J shed 4 bases, and the junction held 9 bases outside the gene matches. This CDR3 has 16 residues. Germline CDR1 reads MDHEN; CDR2 reads SYDVKM. Combining the CDR3 with reference TRBV28 and TRBJ1-5 gives the whole variable domain DVKVTQSSRYLVKRTGEKVFLECVQDMDHENMFWYRQDPGLGLRLIYFSYDVKMKEKGDIPEGYSVSREKKERFSLILESASTNQTSMYLCASSFSTGYTNQPQHFGDGTRLSIL.

This clone showed up just once. This chain joins TRBV19 and TRBJ2-1; D could derive from TRBD1 or TRBD2 (5 bases each). With 0 bases removed from V and 8 bases from J, the gap between germline ends came to 17 bases. The CDR3 covers 16 residues. Germline V gives CDR1 LNHDA, CDR2 SQIVND (reference sequence). The CDR3 loop is CASSIDRGRPRDEQFF. CDR3 DNA: TGTGCCAGTAGTATAGATAGGGGACGCCCGAGGGATGAGCAGTTCTTC.

The J gene is TRBJ1-3, the V gene TRBV25-1; D is undetermined. V was cut by 4 bases and J by 1 base, with 5 bases left in between. In germline, CDR1 is MGHDK, CDR2 SYGVNS. The CDR3 spans 13 residues. The CDR3 sequence: CASSVLSGNTIYF. The CDR3 DNA reads as TGTGCCAGCAGTGTCTTATCTGGAAACACCATATATTTT.

The rearrangement links TRBV5-1 to TRBJ2-2; no clear D. The germline V gene encodes CDR1 SGHRS and CDR2 YFSETQ. V was trimmed by 5 bases and J by 4 bases, leaving 9 bases between them. The CDR3 is 13 residues long. The CDR3 here is CASRHRITGELFF. CDR3 DNA: TGCGCCAGCAGGCATAGAATCACCGGGGAGCTGTTTTTT.

This clone showed up just a few times. J is TRBJ1-2 and V is TRBV28; 10 bases are shared with TRBD1. The CDR3 is 18 residues long. The V gene end was trimmed by 6 bases and the J gene end by 4 bases; junction bases not matched to a gene: 17. Germline V gene sequence: CDR1 MDHEN, CDR2 SYDVKM. The CDR3 region is CASSTSGTGDPVSYGYTF. The CDR3 nucleotides are TGTGCCAGCAGCACCTCCGGGACAGGGGATCCCGTCAGCTATGGCTACACCTTC.